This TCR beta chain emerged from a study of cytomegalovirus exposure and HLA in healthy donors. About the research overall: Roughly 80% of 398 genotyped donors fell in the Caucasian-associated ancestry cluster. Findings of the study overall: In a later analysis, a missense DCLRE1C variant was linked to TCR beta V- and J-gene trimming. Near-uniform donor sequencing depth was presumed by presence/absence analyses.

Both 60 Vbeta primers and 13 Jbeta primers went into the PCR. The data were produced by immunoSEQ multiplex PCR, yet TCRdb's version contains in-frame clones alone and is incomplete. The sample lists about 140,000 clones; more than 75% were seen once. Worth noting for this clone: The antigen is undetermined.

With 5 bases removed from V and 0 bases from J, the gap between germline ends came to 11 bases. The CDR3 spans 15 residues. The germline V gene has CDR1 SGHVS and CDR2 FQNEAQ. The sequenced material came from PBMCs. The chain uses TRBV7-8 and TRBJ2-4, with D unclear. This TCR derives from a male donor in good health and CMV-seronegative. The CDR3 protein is CASSPITGAKNIQYF. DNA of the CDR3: TGTGCCAGCAGCCCCATCACCGGAGCCAAAAACATTCAGTACTTC.